This entry describes one TCR beta chain. Generated by immunoSEQ multiplex PCR, the TCRdb table keeps only in-frame clones and is missing some. The table shows some 28,000 clones, with 80% occurring only once. Unmatched junction bases numbered 11, after V lost 5 bases and J lost 5 bases. This CDR3 is 16 amino acids long. Germline CDR1 and CDR2: MNHEY and SMNVEV (reference sequence). This entry belongs to a study of early stage breast cancer tumors. The sample consisted of blood. This clonotype originated in a person aged 55 to 75 with breast cancer. The chain carries TRBV27 and TRBJ2-2, with 7 bases identical to TRBD1. Written as DNA, the CDR3 is TGTGCCAGCAGTGGGATGGGACAGCCAGTAACCGGGGAGCTGTTTTTT. Translating it yields CASSGMGQPVTGELFF.